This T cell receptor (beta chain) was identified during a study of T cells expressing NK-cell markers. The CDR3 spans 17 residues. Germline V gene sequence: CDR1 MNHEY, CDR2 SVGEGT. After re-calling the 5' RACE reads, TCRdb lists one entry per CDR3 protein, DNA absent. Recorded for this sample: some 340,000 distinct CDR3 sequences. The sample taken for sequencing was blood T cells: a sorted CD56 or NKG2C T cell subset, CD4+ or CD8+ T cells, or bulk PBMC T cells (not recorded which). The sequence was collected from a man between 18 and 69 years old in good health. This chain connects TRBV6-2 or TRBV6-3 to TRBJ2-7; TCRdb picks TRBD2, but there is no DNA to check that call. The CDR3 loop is CASSPWRSGGAGYEQYF.